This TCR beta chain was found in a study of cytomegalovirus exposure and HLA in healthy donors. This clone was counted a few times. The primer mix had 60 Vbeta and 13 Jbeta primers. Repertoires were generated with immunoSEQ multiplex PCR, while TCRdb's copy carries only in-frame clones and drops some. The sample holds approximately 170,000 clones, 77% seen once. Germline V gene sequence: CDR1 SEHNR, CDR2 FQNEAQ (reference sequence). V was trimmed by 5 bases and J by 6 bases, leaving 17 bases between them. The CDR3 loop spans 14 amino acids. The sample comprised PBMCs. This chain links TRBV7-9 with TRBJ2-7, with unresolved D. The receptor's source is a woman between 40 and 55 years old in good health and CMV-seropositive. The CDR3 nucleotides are TGTGCCAGCAGCCTTGGCCCGCTGGTCGCCGAGCAGTACTTC. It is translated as CASSLGPLVAEQYF.